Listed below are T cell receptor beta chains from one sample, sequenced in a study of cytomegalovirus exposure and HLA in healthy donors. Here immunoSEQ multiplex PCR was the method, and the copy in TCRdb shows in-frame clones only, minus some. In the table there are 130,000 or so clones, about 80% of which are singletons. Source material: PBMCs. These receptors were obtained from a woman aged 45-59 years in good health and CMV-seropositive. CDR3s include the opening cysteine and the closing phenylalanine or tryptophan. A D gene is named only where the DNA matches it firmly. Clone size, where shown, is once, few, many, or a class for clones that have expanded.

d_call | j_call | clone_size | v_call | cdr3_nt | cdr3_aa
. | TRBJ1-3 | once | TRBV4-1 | TGCGCCAGCAGCCAAGTCGGGGTTACAGCTGGAAACACCATATATTTT | CASSQVGVTAGNTIYF
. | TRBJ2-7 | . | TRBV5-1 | TGCGCCAGCACCCGGGGGGCCTTAGGCTCCTACGAGCAGTACTTC | CASTRGALGSYEQYF
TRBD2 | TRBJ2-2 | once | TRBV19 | TGTGCCAGTAGCACCGGGACTAGCGTTAATACCGGGGAGCTGTTTTTT | CASSTGTSVNTGELFF
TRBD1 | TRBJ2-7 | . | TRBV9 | TGTGCCAGCAGCGTCGGACAGGGTACCTACGAGCAGTACTTC | CASSVGQGTYEQYF
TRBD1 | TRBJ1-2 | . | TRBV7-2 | TGTGCCAGCAGCTTAGATACAGGGGGCGGCCTTGGCTACACCTTC | CASSLDTGGGLGYTF
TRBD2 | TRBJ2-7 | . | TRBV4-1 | TGCGCCAGCAGTCGCCGGGGGGAGGACTCCTACGAGCAGTACTTC | CASSRRGEDSYEQYF
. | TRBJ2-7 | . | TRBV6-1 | TGTGCCAGCAGTGAACTCAGGGGTCCCCACTACGAGCAGTACTTC | CASSELRGPHYEQYF
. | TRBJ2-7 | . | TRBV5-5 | TGTGCCAGCAGCTTGGAGTGGAGGGCCTACGAGCAGTACTTC | CASSLEWRAYEQYF
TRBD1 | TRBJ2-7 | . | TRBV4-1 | TGCGCCAGCAGCCAAGATAGGGAGGGACAGGGTGACTACGAGCAGTACTTC | CASSQDREGQGDYEQYF
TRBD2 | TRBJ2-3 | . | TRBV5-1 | TGCGCCAGCAGCGGACTAGAGGCGGATACGCAGTATTTT | CASSGLEADTQYF
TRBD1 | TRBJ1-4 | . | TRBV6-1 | TGTGCCAGCAGATCGACAGGGGCGACTAATGAAAAACTGTTTTTT | CASRSTGATNEKLFF
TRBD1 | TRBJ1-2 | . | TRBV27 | TGTGCCAGTAGTTCCGACAGGGGGCCCTATGGCTACACCTTC | CASSSDRGPYGYTF
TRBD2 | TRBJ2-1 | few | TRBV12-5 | TGTGCTACCTCGGGAGGTTCTTCTGATGAGCAGTTCTTC | CATSGGSSDEQFF
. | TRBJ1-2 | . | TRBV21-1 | TGTGCCAGCAGCAAAGGCCAGGACAACGGCTACACCTTC | CASSKGQDNGYTF
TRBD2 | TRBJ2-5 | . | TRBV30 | TGTGCCTGGAGTGTAGGAGCGGGAGGCCTTCAAGAGACCCAGTACTTC | CAWSVGAGGLQETQYF
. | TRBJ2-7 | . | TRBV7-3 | TGTGCCAGCAGCTTAACGTCGAGGGAGCAGTACTTC | CASSLTSREQYF
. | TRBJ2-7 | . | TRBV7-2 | TGTGCCAGCAGCTTCCGAGGATATTCGTACGAGCAGTACTTC | CASSFRGYSYEQYF
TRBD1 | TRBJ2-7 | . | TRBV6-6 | TGTGCCAGCAGCTCTGGACAGGACTACGAGCAGTACTTC | CASSSGQDYEQYF
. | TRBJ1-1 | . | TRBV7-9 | TGTTCCAGCAGCTCCAAGAACACTGAAGCTTTCTTT | CSSSSKNTEAFF
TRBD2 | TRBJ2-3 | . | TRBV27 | TGTGCCAGCAGTTTGAGGCGGGGGATGGGGACAGATACGCAGTATTTT | CASSLRRGMGTDTQYF
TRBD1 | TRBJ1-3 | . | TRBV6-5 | TGTGCCAGCAGCAAGACAGGGGACTCTGGAAACACCATATATTTT | CASSKTGDSGNTIYF
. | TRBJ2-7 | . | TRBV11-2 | TGTGCCAGCAGCCCCAGGGTTTACAACGAGCAGTACTTC | CASSPRVYNEQYF
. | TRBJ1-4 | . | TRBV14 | TGTGCCAGCAGCCAAGATCTGGGGAGGGTCGAAAAACTGTTTTTT | CASSQDLGRVEKLFF
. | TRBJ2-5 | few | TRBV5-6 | TGTGCCAGCAGCTTAGCCGAGACCCAGTACTTC | CASSLAETQYF
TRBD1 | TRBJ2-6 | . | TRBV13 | TGTGCCAGCAGCTTAGGGGACAGGGACCACTCTGGGGCCAACGTCCTGACTTTC | CASSLGDRDHSGANVLTF
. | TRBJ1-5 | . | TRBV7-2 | TGTGCCAGCAGCTTAGAGGGAGGGTACAATCAGCCCCAGCATTTT | CASSLEGGYNQPQHF
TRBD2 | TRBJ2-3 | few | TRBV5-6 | TGTGCCAGCAGCTCCATGGGAGCGGGAGGGAGCACAGATACGCAGTATTTT | CASSSMGAGGSTDTQYF
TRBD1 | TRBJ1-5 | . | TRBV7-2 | TGTGCCAGCAGCTTAGAGACAGGGGTTCAGCCCCAGCATTTT | CASSLETGVQPQHF
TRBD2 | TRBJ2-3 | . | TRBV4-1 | TGCGCCAGCAGCCGAGGACTAGCGGGAGAGGTTACAGATACGCAGTATTTT | CASSRGLAGEVTDTQYF
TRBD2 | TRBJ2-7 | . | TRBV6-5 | TGTGCCAGCAGTTACTCTCTAGCGGGAGTAGACGAGCAGTACTTC | CASSYSLAGVDEQYF
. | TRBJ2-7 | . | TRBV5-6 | TGTGCCAGCAGTTCTCTCTACGAGCAGTACTTC | CASSSLYEQYF
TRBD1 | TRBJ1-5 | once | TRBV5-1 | TGCGCCAGCAGCGATAATCGGGACAGATATAGCAATCAGCCCCAGCATTTT | CASSDNRDRYSNQPQHF
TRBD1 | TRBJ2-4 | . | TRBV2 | TGTGCCACGGGACAGCGTAACATTCAGTACTTC | CATGQRNIQYF
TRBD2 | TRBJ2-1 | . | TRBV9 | TGTGCCAGCAACCCTTTCAGCGGGGTCTCCTACAATGAGCAGTTCTTC | CASNPFSGVSYNEQFF
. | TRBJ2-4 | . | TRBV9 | TGTGCCAGCAGCGCTAGACAGAGAGTAGCCAAAAACATTCAGTACTTC | CASSARQRVAKNIQYF
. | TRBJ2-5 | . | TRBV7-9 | TGTGCCAGCAGCTTAACGGGGAAGCAAGAGACCCAGTACTTC | CASSLTGKQETQYF
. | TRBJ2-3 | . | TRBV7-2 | TGTGCCAGCAGGTTTCTGTCTTCCGATACGCAGTATTTT | CASRFLSSDTQYF
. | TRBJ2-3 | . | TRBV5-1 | TGCGCCAGCAGCTCTCAGGGGAGGGCCTACACAGATACGCAGTATTTT | CASSSQGRAYTDTQYF
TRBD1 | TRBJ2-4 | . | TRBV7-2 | TGTGCCAGCAGCCCCAGACAGGGGAGGCTAGCCAAAAACATTCAGTACTTC | CASSPRQGRLAKNIQYF
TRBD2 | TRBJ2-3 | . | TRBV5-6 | TGTGCCAGCAGCTTGGAGCGGGGAGGTACGCAGTATTTT | CASSLERGGTQYF
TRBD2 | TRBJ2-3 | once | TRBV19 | TGTGCCAGTAGCTCTAGCGGGAGAACAGATACGCAGTATTTT | CASSSSGRTDTQYF
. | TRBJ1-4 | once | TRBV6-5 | TGTGCCAGCAGTCGGGTTGCAACTAATGAAAAACTGTTTTTT | CASSRVATNEKLFF
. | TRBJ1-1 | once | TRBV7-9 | TGTGCCAGCAGCTCGACGCAGGGTGGGATGAACACTGAAGCTTTCTTT | CASSSTQGGMNTEAFF
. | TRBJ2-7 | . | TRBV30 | TGTGCCTGGAGTGCCCGGGGTTACGAGCAGTACTTC | CAWSARGYEQYF
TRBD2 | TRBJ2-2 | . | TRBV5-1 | TGCGCCAGCAGCGGGGCTAGCGGGCGCACCGGGGAGCTGTTTTTT | CASSGASGRTGELFF
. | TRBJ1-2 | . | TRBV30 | TGTGCCGGAACAGGGTACTATGGCTACACCTTC | CAGTGYYGYTF
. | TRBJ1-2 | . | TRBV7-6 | TGTGCCAGCAGCTCACTGACAGTGAACTATGGCTACACCTTC | CASSSLTVNYGYTF